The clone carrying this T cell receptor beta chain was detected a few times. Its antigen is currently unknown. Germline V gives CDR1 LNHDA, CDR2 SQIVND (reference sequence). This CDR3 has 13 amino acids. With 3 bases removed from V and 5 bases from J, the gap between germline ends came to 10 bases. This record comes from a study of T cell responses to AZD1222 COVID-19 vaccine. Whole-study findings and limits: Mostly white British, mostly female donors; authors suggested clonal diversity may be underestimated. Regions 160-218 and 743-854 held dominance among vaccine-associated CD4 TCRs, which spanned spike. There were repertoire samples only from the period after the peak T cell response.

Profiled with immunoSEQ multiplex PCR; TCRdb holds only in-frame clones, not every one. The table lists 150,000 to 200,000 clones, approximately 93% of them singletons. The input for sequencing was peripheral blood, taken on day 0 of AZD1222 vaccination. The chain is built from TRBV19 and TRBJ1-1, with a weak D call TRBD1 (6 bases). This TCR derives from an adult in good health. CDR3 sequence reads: CASSMTGWTEAFF. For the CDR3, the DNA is TGTGCCAGTAGTATGACAGGATGGACTGAAGCTTTCTTT.